This is a list of T cell receptor beta chains from one sample in a study of T cell responses to AZD1222 COVID-19 vaccine. The protocol was immunoSEQ multiplex PCR, while the TCRdb copy is restricted to in-frame clones and leaves out a portion. The top ten clones hold 6.3% of a sample with around 85,000 clones, 65% to 90% of them seen once. The material was peripheral blood, obtained on day 0 of AZD1222 vaccination. These receptors came from an adult in good health. CDR3s leave out the opening cysteine and the closing phenylalanine or tryptophan. D genes are given only for firm matches.

v_call	j_call	d_call	cdr3_aa
TRBV27	TRBJ2-7	NA	ASSWGVGGYEQY
TRBV7-3	TRBJ2-1	NA	ASSSLLNNEQF
TRBV18	TRBJ2-7	NA	ASSPPTLSYEQY
TRBV30	TRBJ1-1	NA	AWRRTEAF
TRBV28	TRBJ2-6	TRBD1	ASSGTGVPGSGANVLT
TRBV5-6	TRBJ2-5	NA	ASSKGELRLAKETQY
TRBV6-2/TRBV6-3	TRBJ2-1	NA	ASSTLRLVGSSYNEQF
TRBV7-9	TRBJ2-5	TRBD1	ASSWTGVQETQY
TRBV7-6	TRBJ2-3	TRBD2	ASSRPGLHTQY
TRBV5-5	TRBJ1-6	NA	ASSLQLWDSPLH
TRBV6-2/TRBV6-3	TRBJ2-7	TRBD1	ASSNGPGQGEYEQY
TRBV11-3	TRBJ1-1	NA	ASSTRGGTEAF
TRBV5-1	TRBJ2-1	TRBD1	ASSLVSSPGRGQGEQF
TRBV11-2	TRBJ2-3	TRBD1	ASSHTLRQGRTDTQY
TRBV5-4	TRBJ1-2	NA	ASSSWGEENYGYT
TRBV2	TRBJ2-2	NA	ASSEGVNTGELF
TRBV6-2/TRBV6-3	TRBJ2-7	TRBD2	ASSYPMTSGVYEQY
TRBV10-2	TRBJ2-7	TRBD2	ASSEGIGGGGYEQY
TRBV7-9	TRBJ1-5	TRBD1	ASSLGQGVASNQPQH
TRBV5-1	TRBJ1-1	TRBD1	ASRASGTGLNTEAF
TRBV5-1	TRBJ1-4	TRBD1	ASSWSGTGNEKLF
TRBV7-9	TRBJ1-2	NA	ASSPRTDNGGYT
TRBV2	TRBJ2-7	TRBD2	ASITSVTRRLEQY
TRBV5-1	TRBJ1-2	NA	ASSSGVGYGYT
TRBV30	TRBJ2-3	NA	AWNVRGDTQY
TRBV29-1	TRBJ2-7	NA	SVRWGDSSYEQY
TRBV7-2	TRBJ1-1	NA	ASSLAVVNTEAF
TRBV19	TRBJ1-4	TRBD1	ASSDRVEKLF
TRBV6-5	TRBJ2-4	NA	ASSSTPGGKNIQY
TRBV6-5	TRBJ2-5	TRBD1	ASSYGPGGETQY
TRBV11-3	TRBJ2-7	TRBD2	ASSLDSVAGDLYEQY
TRBV5-1	TRBJ2-7	NA	ASSLAREYEQY
TRBV10-3	TRBJ2-3	NA	AISAGTSTSTDTQY
TRBV24-1	TRBJ2-5	NA	ATRGGGETQY
TRBV7-8	TRBJ2-2	NA	ASSQWGWTGELF
TRBV7-9	TRBJ2-1	NA	ASSSVKTGYNEQF
TRBV7-3	TRBJ1-2	NA	ASSPPPGYYGYT
TRBV5-1	TRBJ2-2	TRBD2	ASTPSGRNTGELF
TRBV6-6	TRBJ2-5	TRBD1	ASSRDRVQETQY
TRBV14	TRBJ1-1	NA	ASSRRGGAEAF
TRBV12-3/TRBV12-4	TRBJ1-1	NA	ASSLNRNTEAF
TRBV18	TRBJ1-2	NA	ASSPTGGPERNGYT
TRBV7-9	TRBJ2-2	TRBD2	ASIPLRGGPGTGELF
TRBV6-5	TRBJ1-4	TRBD1	ASSSGTGGGGEKLF
TRBV24-1	TRBJ1-5	NA	ATSDPRAGNQPQH
TRBV28	TRBJ2-7	TRBD2	ASSKRPGLALYEQY
TRBV30	TRBJ2-6	TRBD1	AWKRDRVQAGANVLT
TRBV10-3	TRBJ1-2	NA	AISEEGGSNYGYT
TRBV2	TRBJ1-1	NA	ASRPLGGENTEAF
TRBV10-3	TRBJ1-2	NA	AISGPGPKEGYT